This T cell receptor beta chain was retrieved from a study of T cells after yellow fever vaccination. Study-level information: Any fraction with a low cell number was prepared using SMART-Seq v4 Ultra Low Input.

Per germline, CDR1 SGDLS and CDR2 YYNGEE. CDR3 length equals 17 residues. The trim removed 0 bases at V and 2 bases at J, leaving 4 bases unmatched. TCRdb redid the calling of the 5' RACE reads with MiXCR, one entry per CDR3 protein. The sample includes 500,000 to 550,000 distinct CDR3 sequences, less than 25% seen only once; the top ten take roughly 16%. Worth noting for this clonotype: Its antigen is as yet unknown.

The study, taken as a whole, reports: Although the secondary response was weaker, it peaked faster, at day 5 versus 15. Within FACS-sorted repertoires, abundant clonotypes contaminating from the bulk population could be present. Post-booster repertoires contained most primary-vaccination clones again (96% CD4, around 88% CD8).

The chain combines TRBV9 with TRBJ2-3; 12 nucleotides agree with TRBD2. The specimen comprised PBMCs, sampled 21 days after the first yellow fever vaccination. This receptor was identified in a man aged 18 to 30 who received the YFV17D yellow fever vaccine. The CDR3, as DNA: TGTGCCAGCAGCGTAGCGCCTAGCGGGGGGGCCACAGATACGCAGTATTTT. Residues: CASSVAPSGGATDTQYF.